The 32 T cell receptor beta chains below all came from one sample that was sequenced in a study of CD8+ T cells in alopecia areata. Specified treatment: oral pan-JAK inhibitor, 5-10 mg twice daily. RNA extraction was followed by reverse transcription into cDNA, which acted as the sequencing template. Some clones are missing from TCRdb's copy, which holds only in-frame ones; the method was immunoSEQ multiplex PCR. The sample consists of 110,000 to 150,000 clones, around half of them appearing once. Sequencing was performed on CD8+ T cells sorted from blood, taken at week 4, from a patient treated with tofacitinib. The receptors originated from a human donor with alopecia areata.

The CDR3 region is CASSSEGEQPQHF. In DNA form, the CDR3 reads TGTGCCAGCAGCTCAGAGGGGGAGCAGCCCCAGCATTTT. This rearrangement joins TRBV7-6 to TRBJ1-5; possibly TRBD1 for D (6 bases). CDR3 length: 13 amino acids. The V gene's germline CDR1 is SGHVS and CDR2 FNYEAQ. The germline V and J ends were trimmed by 4 bases and 7 bases, with 11 bases remaining between them.

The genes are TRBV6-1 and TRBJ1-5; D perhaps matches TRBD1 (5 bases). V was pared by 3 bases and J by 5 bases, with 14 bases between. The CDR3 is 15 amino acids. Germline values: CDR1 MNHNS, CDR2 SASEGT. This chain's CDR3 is CASSEGRGLHQPQHF. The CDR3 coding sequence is TGTGCCAGCAGTGAGGGGCGGGGACTCCATCAGCCCCAGCATTTT.

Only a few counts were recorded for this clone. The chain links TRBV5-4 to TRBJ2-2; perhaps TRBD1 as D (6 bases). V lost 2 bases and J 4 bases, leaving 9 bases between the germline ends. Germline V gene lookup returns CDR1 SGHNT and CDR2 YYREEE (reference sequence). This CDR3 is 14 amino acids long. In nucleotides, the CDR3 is TGTGCCAGCAGCTTTCAGGACAGCACCGGGGAGCTGTTTTTT. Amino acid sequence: CASSFQDSTGELFF.

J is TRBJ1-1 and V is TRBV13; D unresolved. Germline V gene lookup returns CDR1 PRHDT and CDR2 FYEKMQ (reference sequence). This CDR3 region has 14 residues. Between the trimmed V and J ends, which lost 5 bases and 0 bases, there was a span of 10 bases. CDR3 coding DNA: TGTGCCAGCAGCGAACGGAGCCTGAACACTGAAGCTTTCTTT. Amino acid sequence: CASSERSLNTEAFF.

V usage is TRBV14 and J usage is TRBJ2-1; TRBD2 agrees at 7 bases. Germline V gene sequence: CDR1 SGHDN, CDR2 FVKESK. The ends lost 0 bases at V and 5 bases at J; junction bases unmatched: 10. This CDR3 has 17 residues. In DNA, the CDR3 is TGTGCCAGCAGCCAAGATCCCGCGGGACTAAACCACAATGAGCAGTTCTTC. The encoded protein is CASSQDPAGLNHNEQFF. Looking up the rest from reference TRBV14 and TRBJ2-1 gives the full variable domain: EAGVTQFPSHSVIEKGQTVTLRCDPISGHDNLYWYRRVMGKEIKFLLHFVKESKQDESGMPNNRFLAERTGGTYSTLKVQPAELEDSGVYFCASSQDPAGLNHNEQFFGPGTRLTVL.

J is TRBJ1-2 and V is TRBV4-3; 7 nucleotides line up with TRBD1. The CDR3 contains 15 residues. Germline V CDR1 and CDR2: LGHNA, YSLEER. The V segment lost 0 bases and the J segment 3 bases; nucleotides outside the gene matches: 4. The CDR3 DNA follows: TGCGCCAGCAGCCAAGATGGGGGACAGTACTATGGCTACACCTTC. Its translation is CASSQDGGQYYGYTF.

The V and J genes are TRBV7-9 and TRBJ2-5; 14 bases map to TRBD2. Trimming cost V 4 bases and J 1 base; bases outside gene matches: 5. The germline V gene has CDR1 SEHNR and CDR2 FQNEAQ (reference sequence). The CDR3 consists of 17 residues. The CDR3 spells CASSSGLAGGIQETQYF. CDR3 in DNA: TGTGCCAGCAGCTCCGGACTAGCGGGGGGAATCCAAGAGACCCAGTACTTC.

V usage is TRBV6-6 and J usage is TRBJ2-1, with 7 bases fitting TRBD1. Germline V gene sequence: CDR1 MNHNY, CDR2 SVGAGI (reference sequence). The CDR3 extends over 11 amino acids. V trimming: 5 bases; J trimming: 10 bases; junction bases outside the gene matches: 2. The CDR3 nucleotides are TGTGCCAGCAGTGCAGGGGGAGAGCAGTTCTTC. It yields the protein CASSAGGEQFF.

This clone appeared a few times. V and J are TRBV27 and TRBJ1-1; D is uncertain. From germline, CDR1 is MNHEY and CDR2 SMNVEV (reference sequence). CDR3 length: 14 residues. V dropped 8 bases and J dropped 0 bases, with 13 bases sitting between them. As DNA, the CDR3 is TGTGCCAGCTCCGCGGCACGACTGAACACTGAAGCTTTCTTT. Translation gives CASSAARLNTEAFF.

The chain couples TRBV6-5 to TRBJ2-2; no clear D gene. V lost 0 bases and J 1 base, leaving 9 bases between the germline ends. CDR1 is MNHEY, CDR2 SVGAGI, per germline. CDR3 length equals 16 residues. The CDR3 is CASSYSMGKNTGELFF. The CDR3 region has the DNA TGTGCCAGCAGTTACTCGATGGGGAAGAACACCGGGGAGCTGTTTTTT.

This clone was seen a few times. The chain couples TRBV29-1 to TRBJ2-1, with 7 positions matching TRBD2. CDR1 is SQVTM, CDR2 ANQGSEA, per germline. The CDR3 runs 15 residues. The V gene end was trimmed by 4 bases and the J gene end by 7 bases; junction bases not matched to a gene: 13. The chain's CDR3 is CSVALRGPGGNEQFF. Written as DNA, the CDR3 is TGCAGCGTTGCCCTTCGCGGCCCCGGGGGGAATGAGCAGTTCTTC.

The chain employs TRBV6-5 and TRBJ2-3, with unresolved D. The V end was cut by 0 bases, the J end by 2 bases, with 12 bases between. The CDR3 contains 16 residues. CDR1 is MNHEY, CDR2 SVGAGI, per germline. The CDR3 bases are TGTGCCAGCAGTTACTCGTTTAGAGGCCTCACAGATACGCAGTATTTT. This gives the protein CASSYSFRGLTDTQYF.

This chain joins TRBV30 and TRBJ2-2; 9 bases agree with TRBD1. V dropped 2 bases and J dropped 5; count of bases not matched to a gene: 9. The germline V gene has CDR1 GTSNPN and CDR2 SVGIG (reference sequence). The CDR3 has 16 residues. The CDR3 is CAWSHPGTGMTGELFF. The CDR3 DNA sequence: TGTGCCTGGAGTCATCCCGGGACAGGGATGACCGGGGAGCTGTTTTTT.

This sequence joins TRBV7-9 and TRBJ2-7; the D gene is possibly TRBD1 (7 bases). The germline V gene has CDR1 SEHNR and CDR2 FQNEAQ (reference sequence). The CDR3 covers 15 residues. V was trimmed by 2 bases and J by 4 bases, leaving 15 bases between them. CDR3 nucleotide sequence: TGTGCCAGCAGCTTAACCCAGGGGGGTCGGTACGAGCAGTACTTC. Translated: CASSLTQGGRYEQYF.

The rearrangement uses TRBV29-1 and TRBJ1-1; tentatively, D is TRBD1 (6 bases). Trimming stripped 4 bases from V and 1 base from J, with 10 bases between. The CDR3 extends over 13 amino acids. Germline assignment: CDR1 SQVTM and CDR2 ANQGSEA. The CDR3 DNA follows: TGCAGCGTTGGGGGACAAACGAACACTGAAGCTTTCTTT. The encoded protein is CSVGGQTNTEAFF.

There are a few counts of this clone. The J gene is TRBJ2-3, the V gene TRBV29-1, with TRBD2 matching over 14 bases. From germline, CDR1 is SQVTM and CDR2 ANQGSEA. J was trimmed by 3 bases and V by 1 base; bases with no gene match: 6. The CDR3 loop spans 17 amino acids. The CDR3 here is CSVEGWTSGGRTDTQYF. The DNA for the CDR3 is TGCAGCGTTGAAGGGTGGACTAGCGGGGGGAGGACAGATACGCAGTATTTT.

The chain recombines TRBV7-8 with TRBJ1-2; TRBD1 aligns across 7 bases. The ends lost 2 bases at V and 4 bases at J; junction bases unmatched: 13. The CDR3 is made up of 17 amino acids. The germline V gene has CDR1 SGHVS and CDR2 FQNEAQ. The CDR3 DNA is TGTGCCAGCAGCTTAAACCCCCGACAGGGCGGGTCCTATGGCTACACCTTC. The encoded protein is CASSLNPRQGGSYGYTF.

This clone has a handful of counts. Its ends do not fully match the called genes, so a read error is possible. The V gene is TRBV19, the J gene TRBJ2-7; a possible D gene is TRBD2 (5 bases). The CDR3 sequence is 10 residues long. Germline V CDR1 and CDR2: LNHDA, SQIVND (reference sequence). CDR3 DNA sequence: TGTGCCAGTAGTATCCTCCGGGGAGACTTC. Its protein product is CASSILRGDF. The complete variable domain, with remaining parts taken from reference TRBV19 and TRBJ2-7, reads DGGITQSPKYLFRKEGQNVTLSCEQNLNHDAMYWYRQDPGQGLRLIYYSQIVNDFQKGDIAEGYSVSREKKESFPLTVTSAQKNPTAFYLCASSILRGDFGPGTRLTVT.

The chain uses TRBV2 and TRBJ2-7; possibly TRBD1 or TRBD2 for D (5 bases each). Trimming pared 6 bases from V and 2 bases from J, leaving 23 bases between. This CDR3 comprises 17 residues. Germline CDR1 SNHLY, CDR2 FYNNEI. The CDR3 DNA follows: TGTGCCAGCAGCGACGGGGTCGTACAGGCGAGTCCCTACGAGCAGTACTTC. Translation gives CASSDGVVQASPYEQYF.

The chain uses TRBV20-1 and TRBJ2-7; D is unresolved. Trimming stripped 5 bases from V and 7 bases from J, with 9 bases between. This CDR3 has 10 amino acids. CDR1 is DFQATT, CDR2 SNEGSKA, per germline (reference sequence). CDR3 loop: CSAWENEQYF. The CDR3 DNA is TGCAGTGCTTGGGAAAATGAGCAGTACTTC.

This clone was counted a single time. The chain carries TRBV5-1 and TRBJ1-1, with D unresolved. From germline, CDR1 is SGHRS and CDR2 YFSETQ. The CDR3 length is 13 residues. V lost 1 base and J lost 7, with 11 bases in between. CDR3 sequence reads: CASSLSPSFEAFF. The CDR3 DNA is TGCGCCAGCAGCTTGAGCCCTAGTTTTGAAGCTTTCTTT.

The CDR3 here is CASSTGTVYGYTF. The CDR3 coding sequence is TGTGCCAGCAGCACCGGGACAGTCTATGGCTACACCTTC. J is TRBJ1-2 and V is TRBV7-2, with 7 bases fitting TRBD1. V shed 5 bases and J 4 bases; nucleotides not matched to a gene: 4. Germline CDR1 SGHTA, CDR2 FQGNSA. This CDR3 is 13 amino acids long. The variable domain in full, completed from reference TRBV7-2 and TRBJ1-2, reads GAGVSQSPSNKVTEKGKDVELRCDPISGHTALYWYRQSLGQGLEFLIYFQGNSAPDKSGLPSDRFSAERTGGSVSTLTIQRTQQEDSAVYLCASSTGTVYGYTFGSGTRLTVV.

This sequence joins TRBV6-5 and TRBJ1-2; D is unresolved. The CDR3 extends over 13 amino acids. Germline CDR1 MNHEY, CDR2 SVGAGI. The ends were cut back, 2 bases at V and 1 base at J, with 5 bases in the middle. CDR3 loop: CASSYNSNYGYTF. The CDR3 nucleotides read TGTGCCAGCAGTTACAACAGTAACTATGGCTACACCTTC.

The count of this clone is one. The CDR3 DNA reads as TGCAGCGTTGAGCCCGGCTCGGGGGGGAGGGAGACCCAGTACTTC. Protein: CSVEPGSGGRETQYF. The V call is TRBV29-1, the J call TRBJ2-5; 8 bases map to TRBD2. With V trimmed by 3 bases and J by 5 bases, 11 bases remained unmatched. The CDR3 extends over 15 amino acids. CDR1 and CDR2 (germline): SQVTM, ANQGSEA. The full variable domain, with the rest looked up from reference TRBV29-1 and TRBJ2-5, is SAVISQKPSRDICQRGTSLTIQCQVDSQVTMMFWYRQQPGQSLTLIATANQGSEATYESGFVIDKFPISRPNLTFSTLTVSNMSPEDSSIYLCSVEPGSGGRETQYFGPGTRLLVL.

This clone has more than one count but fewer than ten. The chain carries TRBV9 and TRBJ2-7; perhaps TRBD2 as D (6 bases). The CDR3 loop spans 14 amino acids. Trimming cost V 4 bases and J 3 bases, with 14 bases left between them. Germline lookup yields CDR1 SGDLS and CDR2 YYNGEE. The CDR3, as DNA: TGTGCCAGCAGCCCAGGAGGAGGGGACTACGAGCAGTACTTC. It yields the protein CASSPGGGDYEQYF.

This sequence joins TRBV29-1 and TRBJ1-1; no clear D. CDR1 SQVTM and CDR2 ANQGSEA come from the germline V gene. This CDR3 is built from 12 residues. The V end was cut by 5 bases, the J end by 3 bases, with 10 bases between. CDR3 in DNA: TGCAGCGTTCTGGGGTTCGACACTGAAGCTTTCTTT. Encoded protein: CSVLGFDTEAFF.

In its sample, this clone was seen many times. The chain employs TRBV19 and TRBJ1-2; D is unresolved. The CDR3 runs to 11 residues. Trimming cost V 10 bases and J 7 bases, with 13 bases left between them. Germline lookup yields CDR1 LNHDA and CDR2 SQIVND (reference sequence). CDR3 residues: CAIKTSGGYTF. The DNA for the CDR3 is TGTGCCATAAAGACCTCCGGTGGCTACACCTTC.

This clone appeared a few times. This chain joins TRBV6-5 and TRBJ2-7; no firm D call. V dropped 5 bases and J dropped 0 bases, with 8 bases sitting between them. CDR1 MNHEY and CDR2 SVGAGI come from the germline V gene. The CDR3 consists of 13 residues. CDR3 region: CASSAPNSYEQYF. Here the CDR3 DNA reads TGTGCCAGCAGTGCACCGAACTCCTACGAGCAGTACTTC.

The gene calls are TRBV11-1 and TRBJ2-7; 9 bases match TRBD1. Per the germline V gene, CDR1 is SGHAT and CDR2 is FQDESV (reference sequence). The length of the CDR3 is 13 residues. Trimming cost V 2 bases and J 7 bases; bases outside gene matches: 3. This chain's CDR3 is CASSLSTGGEQYF. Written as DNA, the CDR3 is TGTGCCAGCAGCTTATCGACAGGGGGTGAGCAGTACTTC.

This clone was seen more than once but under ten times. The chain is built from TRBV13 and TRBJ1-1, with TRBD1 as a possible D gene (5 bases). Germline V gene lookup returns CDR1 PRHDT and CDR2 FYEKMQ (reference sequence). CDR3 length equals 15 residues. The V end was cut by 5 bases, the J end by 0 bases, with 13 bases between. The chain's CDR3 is CASSPLGQMNTEAFF. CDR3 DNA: TGTGCCAGCAGCCCCCTGGGGCAAATGAACACTGAAGCTTTCTTT.

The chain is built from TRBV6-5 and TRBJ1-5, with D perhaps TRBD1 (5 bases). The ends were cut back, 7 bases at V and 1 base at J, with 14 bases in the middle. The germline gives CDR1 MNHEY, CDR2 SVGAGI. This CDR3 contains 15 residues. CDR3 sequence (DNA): TGTGCCAGCACGCCCTTTTGGGGGAGCAATCAGCCCCAGCATTTT. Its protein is CASTPFWGSNQPQHF.

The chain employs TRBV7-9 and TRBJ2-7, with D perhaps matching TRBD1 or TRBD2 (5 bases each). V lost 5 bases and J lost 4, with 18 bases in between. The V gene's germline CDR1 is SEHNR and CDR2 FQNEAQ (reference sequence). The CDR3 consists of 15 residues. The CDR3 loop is CASSPRDGGGYEQYF. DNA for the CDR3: TGTGCCAGCAGCCCCCGGGACGGTGGGGGTTACGAGCAGTACTTC.